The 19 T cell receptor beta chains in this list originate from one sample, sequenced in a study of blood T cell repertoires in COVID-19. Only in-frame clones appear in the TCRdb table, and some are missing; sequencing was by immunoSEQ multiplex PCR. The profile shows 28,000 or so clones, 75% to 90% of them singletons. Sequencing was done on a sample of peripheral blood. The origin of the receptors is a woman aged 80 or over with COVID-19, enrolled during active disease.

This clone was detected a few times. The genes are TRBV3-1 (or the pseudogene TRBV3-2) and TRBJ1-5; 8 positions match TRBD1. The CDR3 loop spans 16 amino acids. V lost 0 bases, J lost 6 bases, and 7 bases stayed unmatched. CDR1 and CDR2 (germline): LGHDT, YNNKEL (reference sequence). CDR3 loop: CASSQDPDRAAQPQHF. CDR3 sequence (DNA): TGTGCCAGCAGCCAAGACCCGGACAGGGCTGCTCAGCCCCAGCATTTT.

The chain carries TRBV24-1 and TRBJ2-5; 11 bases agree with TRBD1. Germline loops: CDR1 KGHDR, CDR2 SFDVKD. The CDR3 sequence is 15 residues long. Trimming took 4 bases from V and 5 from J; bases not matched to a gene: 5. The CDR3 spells CATSEGTGGAETQYF. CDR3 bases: TGTGCCACCAGTGAAGGGACAGGGGGGGCGGAGACCCAGTACTTC.

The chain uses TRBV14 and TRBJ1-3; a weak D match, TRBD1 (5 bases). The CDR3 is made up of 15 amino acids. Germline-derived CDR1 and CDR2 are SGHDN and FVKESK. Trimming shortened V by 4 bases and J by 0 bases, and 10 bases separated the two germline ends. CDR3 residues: CASSRDSSSGNTIYF. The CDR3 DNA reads TGTGCCAGCAGCCGGGACTCCAGCTCTGGAAACACCATATATTTT.

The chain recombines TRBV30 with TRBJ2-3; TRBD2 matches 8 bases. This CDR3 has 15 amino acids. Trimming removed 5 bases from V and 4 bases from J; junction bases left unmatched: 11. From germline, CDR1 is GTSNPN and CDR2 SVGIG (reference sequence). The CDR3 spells CAWGAIGGASDTQYF. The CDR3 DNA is TGTGCCTGGGGTGCTATCGGGGGGGCCTCAGATACGCAGTATTTT.

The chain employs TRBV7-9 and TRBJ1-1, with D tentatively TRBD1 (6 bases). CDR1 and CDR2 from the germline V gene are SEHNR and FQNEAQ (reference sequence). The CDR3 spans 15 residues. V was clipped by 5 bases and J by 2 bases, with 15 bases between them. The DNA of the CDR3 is TGTGCCAGCAGCATACAGGGAACAACTAACACTGAAGCTTTCTTT. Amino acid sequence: CASSIQGTTNTEAFF.

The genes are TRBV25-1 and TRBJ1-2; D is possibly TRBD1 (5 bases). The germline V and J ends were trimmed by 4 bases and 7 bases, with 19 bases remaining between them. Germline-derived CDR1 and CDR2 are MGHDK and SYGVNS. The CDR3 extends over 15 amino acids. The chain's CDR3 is CASSAFEMGLPGYTF. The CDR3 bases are TGTGCCAGCAGTGCCTTCGAGATGGGACTGCCTGGCTACACCTTC.

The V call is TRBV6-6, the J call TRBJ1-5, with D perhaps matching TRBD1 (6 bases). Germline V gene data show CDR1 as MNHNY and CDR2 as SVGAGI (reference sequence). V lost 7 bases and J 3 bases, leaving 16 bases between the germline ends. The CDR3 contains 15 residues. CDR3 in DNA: TGTGCCAGCACTCTTGGGGGGGCGGACAATCAGCCCCAGCATTTT. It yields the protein CASTLGGADNQPQHF.

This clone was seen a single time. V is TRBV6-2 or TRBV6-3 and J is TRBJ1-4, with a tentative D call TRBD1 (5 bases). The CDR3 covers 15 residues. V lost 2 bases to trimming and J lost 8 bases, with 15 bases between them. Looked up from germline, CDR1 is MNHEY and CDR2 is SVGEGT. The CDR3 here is CASSYGWGGDEKLFF. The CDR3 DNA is TGTGCCAGCAGTTACGGATGGGGGGGGGACGAAAAACTGTTTTTT.

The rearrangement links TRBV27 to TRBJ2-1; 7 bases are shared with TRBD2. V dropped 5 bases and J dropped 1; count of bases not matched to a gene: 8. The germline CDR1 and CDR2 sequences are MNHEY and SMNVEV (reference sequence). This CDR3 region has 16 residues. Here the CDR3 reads CASSIIAGLSYNEQFF. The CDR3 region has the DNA TGTGCCAGCAGTATCATAGCGGGTCTTTCCTACAATGAGCAGTTCTTC.

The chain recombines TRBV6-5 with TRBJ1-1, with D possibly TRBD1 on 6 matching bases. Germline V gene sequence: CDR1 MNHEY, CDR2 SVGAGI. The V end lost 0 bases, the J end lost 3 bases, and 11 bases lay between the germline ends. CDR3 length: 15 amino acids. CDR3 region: CASSYSGARDTEAFF. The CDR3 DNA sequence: TGTGCCAGCAGTTACTCGGGGGCGCGGGACACTGAAGCTTTCTTT.

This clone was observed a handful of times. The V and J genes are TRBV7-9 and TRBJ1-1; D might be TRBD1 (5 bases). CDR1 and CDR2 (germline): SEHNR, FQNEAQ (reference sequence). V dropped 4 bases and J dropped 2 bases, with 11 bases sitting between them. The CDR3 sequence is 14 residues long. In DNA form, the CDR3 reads TGTGCCAGCAGCTCGTACAGGTTAAACACTGAAGCTTTCTTT. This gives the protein CASSSYRLNTEAFF.

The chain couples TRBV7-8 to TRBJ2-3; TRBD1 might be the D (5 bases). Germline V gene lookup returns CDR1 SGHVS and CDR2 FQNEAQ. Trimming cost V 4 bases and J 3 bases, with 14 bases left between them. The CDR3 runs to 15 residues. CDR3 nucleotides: TGTGCCAGCAGCTCACCCATTAGGGGTACAGATACGCAGTATTTT. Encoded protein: CASSSPIRGTDTQYF.

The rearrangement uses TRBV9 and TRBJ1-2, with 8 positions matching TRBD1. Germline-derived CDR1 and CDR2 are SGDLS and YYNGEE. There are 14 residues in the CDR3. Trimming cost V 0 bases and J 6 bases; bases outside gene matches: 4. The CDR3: CASSVAAQGDGYTF. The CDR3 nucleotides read TGTGCCAGCAGCGTAGCTGCACAGGGGGATGGCTACACCTTC.

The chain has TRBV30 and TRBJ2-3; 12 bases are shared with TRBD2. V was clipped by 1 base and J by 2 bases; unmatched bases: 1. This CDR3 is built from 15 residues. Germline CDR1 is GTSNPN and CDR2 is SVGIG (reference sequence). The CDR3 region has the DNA TGTGCCTGGAGTGGGACTAGCGGGGTCACAGATACGCAGTATTTT. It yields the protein CAWSGTSGVTDTQYF.

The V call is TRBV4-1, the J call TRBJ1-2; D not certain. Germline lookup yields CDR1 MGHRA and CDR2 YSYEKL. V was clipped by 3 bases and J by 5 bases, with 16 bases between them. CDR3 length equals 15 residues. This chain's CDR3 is CASSHPNLGEYGYTF. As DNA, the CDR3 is TGCGCCAGCAGCCATCCCAACCTGGGCGAATATGGCTACACCTTC.

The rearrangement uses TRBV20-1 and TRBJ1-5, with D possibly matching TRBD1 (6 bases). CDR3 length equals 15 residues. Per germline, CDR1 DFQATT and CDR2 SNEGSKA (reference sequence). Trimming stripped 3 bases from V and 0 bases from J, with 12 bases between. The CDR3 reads CSASEGHNSNQPQHF. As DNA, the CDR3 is TGCAGTGCTAGTGAGGGACACAATAGCAATCAGCCCCAGCATTTT.

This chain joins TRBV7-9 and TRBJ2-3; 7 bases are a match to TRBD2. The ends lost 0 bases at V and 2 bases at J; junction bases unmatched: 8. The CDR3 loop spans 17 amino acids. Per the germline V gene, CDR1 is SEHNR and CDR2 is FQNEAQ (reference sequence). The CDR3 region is CASSLAPAGPPTDTQYF. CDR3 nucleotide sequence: TGTGCCAGCAGCTTAGCGCCAGCGGGGCCCCCCACAGATACGCAGTATTTT.

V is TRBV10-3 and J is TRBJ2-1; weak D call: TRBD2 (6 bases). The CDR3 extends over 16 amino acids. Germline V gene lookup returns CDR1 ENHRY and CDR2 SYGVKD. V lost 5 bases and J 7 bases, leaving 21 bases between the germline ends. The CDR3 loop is CAISPHTGVPVNEQFF. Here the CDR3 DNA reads TGTGCCATCAGTCCCCATACGGGGGTCCCTGTAAATGAGCAGTTCTTC.

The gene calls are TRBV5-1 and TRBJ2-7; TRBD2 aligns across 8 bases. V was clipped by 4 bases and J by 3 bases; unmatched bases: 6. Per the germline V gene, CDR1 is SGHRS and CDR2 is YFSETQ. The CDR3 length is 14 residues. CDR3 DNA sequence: TGCGCCAGCAGCCCCCAGACTAGCGTCTACGAGCAGTACTTC. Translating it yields CASSPQTSVYEQYF.